This T cell receptor (beta chain) derives from a study of T cell responses to AZD1222 COVID-19 vaccine. Overall study findings and caveats: Females made up more of the donors, who were largely white British, and clonal diversity may have come out too low. Vaccine-associated CD4 TCRs spanned spike, dominant at 160-218 and 743-854. Nearly half of the spike-specific TCRs reportedly recognize variant regions that carry no mutations. Spike-specific TCRs gained breadth and depth after people received two AZD1222 doses.

A note on this clone: What it recognizes is unknown.

TCRdb's copy holds only in-frame clones and misses some; the assay was immunoSEQ multiplex PCR. Here the sample spans around 140,000 clones, more than 85% being singletons. The length of the CDR3 is 16 residues. Trimming pared 3 bases from V and 0 bases from J, leaving 14 bases between. The V gene's germline CDR1 is SEHNR and CDR2 FQNEAQ (reference sequence). V and J are TRBV7-9 and TRBJ2-5, with D uncertain. The sequenced sample was peripheral blood, obtained 28 days after the second AZD1222 dose. This clonotype originated in an adult who received the AZD1222 COVID-19 vaccine. The CDR3 DNA is TGTGCCAGCAGCTTCTACACTTCGTGGTACCAAGAGACCCAGTACTTC. Protein product: CASSFYTSWYQETQYF.